These 19 T cell receptor beta chains share one sample of origin, sequenced in a study of OX40 agonist ivuxolimab in advanced cancers. Method: immunoSEQ multiplex PCR; TCRdb's copy keeps in-frame clones and lacks some. The sample records approximately 65,000 clones, roughly nine tenths being singletons. The specimen was CD4+ or CD8+ T cells sorted from blood, collected in a trial of the OX40 agonist ivuxolimab. The receptors shown here come from an adult with an advanced solid tumor such as melanoma, head and neck, liver or kidney cancer.

The V call is TRBV2, the J call TRBJ2-5; D unresolved. Germline CDR1 reads SNHLY; CDR2 reads FYNNEI. There are 14 residues in the CDR3. The V gene lost 6 bases and the J gene lost 2 bases, with 13 bases spanning the gap. The DNA of the CDR3 is TGTGCCAGCAGCCAAGATGGTGGGCAAGAGACCCAGTACTTC. Its translation: CASSQDGGQETQYF.

The chain has TRBV5-6 and TRBJ1-2, with TRBD1 as a possible D gene (5 bases). The CDR3 runs to 16 residues. V lost 0 bases to trimming and J lost 5 bases, with 17 bases between them. Germline-derived CDR1 and CDR2 are SGHDT and YYEEEE. The CDR3 protein is CASSLDLDGGDYGYTF. CDR3 DNA: TGTGCCAGCAGCTTGGATTTGGACGGAGGGGATTATGGCTACACCTTC.

The J gene is TRBJ2-5, the V gene TRBV28; D is unclear. This CDR3 comprises 11 residues. V lost 6 bases to trimming and J lost 4 bases, with 6 bases between them. CDR1 MDHEN and CDR2 SYDVKM come from the germline V gene. The CDR3 bases are TGTGCCAGCAGGTCCGGAGAGACCCAGTACTTC. Amino acids: CASRSGETQYF.

Here the CDR3 reads CASSLGITLSYEQYF. In DNA form, the CDR3 reads TGCGCCAGCAGCCTCGGTATAACCCTTTCCTACGAGCAGTACTTC. The V call is TRBV4-3, the J call TRBJ2-7, with D unresolved. This CDR3 contains 15 residues. In germline, CDR1 is LGHNA, CDR2 YSLEER. Trimming pared 4 bases from V and 1 base from J, leaving 14 bases between.

This sequence joins TRBV15 and TRBJ2-6; maybe TRBD1 (5 bases). Germline V lookup: CDR1 LNHNV, CDR2 YYDKDF (reference sequence). The V end lost 1 base, the J end lost 6 bases, and 10 bases lay between the germline ends. The CDR3 sequence is 15 residues long. The CDR3 sequence: CATSRVQGTANVLTF. The CDR3 DNA sequence: TGTGCCACCAGCAGAGTTCAGGGAACGGCCAACGTCCTGACTTTC.

This clone was found a few times. The V and J genes are TRBV11-2 and TRBJ2-1; TRBD2 matches 11 bases. The CDR3 runs to 14 residues. CDR1 is SGHAT and CDR2 is FQNNGV in the germline V gene. J lost 6 bases, V lost 2 bases, and 0 bases had no gene match. The CDR3 is CASSLTSGSNEQFF. The CDR3 DNA is TGTGCCAGCAGCTTAACTAGCGGGAGCAATGAGCAGTTCTTC.

The genes are TRBV11-2 and TRBJ2-7; D tentatively fits TRBD1 or TRBD2 (5 bases each). CDR3 length: 16 amino acids. V lost 5 bases to trimming and J lost 3 bases, with 20 bases between them. The germline CDR1 and CDR2 sequences are SGHAT and FQNNGV. The CDR3 is CASSLAEWGMIYEQYF. The DNA of the CDR3 is TGTGCCAGCAGCCTTGCCGAATGGGGGATGATCTACGAGCAGTACTTC.

Only one count was recorded for this clone. V and J are TRBV4-3 and TRBJ1-4; the D is unclear. The CDR3 covers 11 residues. Germline lookup yields CDR1 LGHNA and CDR2 YSLEER. The germline V and J ends were trimmed by 1 base and 10 bases, with 4 bases remaining between them. The DNA of the CDR3 is TGCGCCAGCAGCCAAGTGGGAAAACTGTTTTTT. Translated, it gives CASSQVGKLFF.

This clone showed up just once. The V and J genes are TRBV7-2 and TRBJ2-1; D possibly corresponds to TRBD1 (6 bases). Between the trimmed V and J ends, which lost 5 bases and 9 bases, there was a span of 11 bases. Germline loops: CDR1 SGHTA, CDR2 FQGNSA. CDR3 length: 12 amino acids. The CDR3 region is CASSLQGSEQFF. In nucleotides, the CDR3 is TGTGCCAGCAGCCTACAGGGCAGTGAGCAGTTCTTC. The whole variable domain, remainder taken from reference TRBV7-2 and TRBJ2-1, is GAGVSQSPSNKVTEKGKDVELRCDPISGHTALYWYRQSLGQGLEFLIYFQGNSAPDKSGLPSDRFSAERTGGSVSTLTIQRTQQEDSAVYLCASSLQGSEQFFGPGTRLTVL.

The V gene is TRBV6-5, the J gene TRBJ1-4; maybe TRBD1 (6 bases). V shed 6 bases and J shed 8 bases, with 19 bases lying between them. The CDR3 extends over 15 amino acids. CDR1 is MNHEY, CDR2 SVGAGI, per germline. CDR3 protein: CASSYRDNKREKLFF. CDR3 sequence (DNA): TGTGCCAGCAGCTACCGGGACAACAAGAGAGAAAAACTGTTTTTT.

This clone was seen once. The V gene is TRBV27, the J gene TRBJ2-1; D unclear. V lost 10 bases and J 5 bases, leaving 15 bases between the germline ends. Germline CDR1 MNHEY, CDR2 SMNVEV (reference sequence). The CDR3 is made up of 13 amino acids. CDR3 in amino acids: CATSFNPNNEQFF. The CDR3 coding sequence is TGTGCCACCTCCTTTAACCCGAACAATGAGCAGTTCTTC.

This chain uses TRBV5-4 with TRBJ1-2; possibly TRBD1 for D (6 bases). CDR3 length equals 16 residues. Trimming cost V 4 bases and J 0 bases, with 16 bases left between them. Germline V gene sequence: CDR1 SGHNT, CDR2 YYREEE (reference sequence). The CDR3 DNA reads TGTGCCAGCAGCGGATCACAGGGCTCCTCTAACTATGGCTACACCTTC. It is translated as CASSGSQGSSNYGYTF.

V and J are TRBV5-4 and TRBJ2-3, with TRBD2 matching over 10 bases. With V trimmed by 4 bases and J by 4 bases, 9 bases remained unmatched. CDR1 and CDR2 (germline): SGHNT, YYREEE (reference sequence). The CDR3 covers 16 residues. The CDR3 region is CASSRGLASSADTQYF. Here the CDR3 DNA reads TGTGCCAGCAGCAGGGGACTAGCGAGTAGCGCAGATACGCAGTATTTT.

The chain uses TRBV28 and TRBJ1-1; D gene unclear. V lost 7 bases, J lost 4 bases, and 16 bases lay in between. From germline, CDR1 is MDHEN and CDR2 SYDVKM. This CDR3 has 14 residues. CDR3 bases: TGTGCCAGCAACCCCAAGGCAGCGAGCACTGAAGCTTTCTTT. Translation: CASNPKAASTEAFF.

This rearrangement joins TRBV13 to TRBJ2-1; 10 bases align to TRBD2. V lost 1 base, J lost 8 bases, and 11 bases stayed unmatched. The CDR3 covers 17 residues. Germline V gene data show CDR1 as PRHDT and CDR2 as FYEKMQ (reference sequence). The DNA for the CDR3 is TGTGCCAGCAGCTTAGAGCCGGTGACTAGCGGGTCCTATGAGCAGTTCTTC. Its protein is CASSLEPVTSGSYEQFF. Using reference TRBV13 and TRBJ2-1 for the parts outside the CDR3, the full variable domain is AAGVIQSPRHLIKEKRETATLKCYPIPRHDTVYWYQQGPGQDPQFLISFYEKMQSDKGSIPDRFSAQQFSDYHSELNMSSLELGDSALYFCASSLEPVTSGSYEQFFGPGTRLTVL.

This clone was counted a single time. This chain links TRBV29-1 with TRBJ2-3; the match to TRBD2 covers 12 bases. This CDR3 is built from 16 residues. Germline V gene lookup returns CDR1 SQVTM and CDR2 ANQGSEA. V was clipped by 2 bases and J by 3 bases; unmatched bases: 6. CDR3 region: CSVELGLAGSTDTQYF. DNA of the CDR3: TGCAGCGTTGAACTTGGACTAGCGGGAAGTACAGATACGCAGTATTTT.

The table lists this clone with a count of one. The chain links TRBV21-1 to TRBJ1-4. TRBV21-1 is recorded as a pseudogene. The CDR3 covers 18 residues. The chain's CDR3 is CASTPHSLSRLINEKLFF. In DNA, the CDR3 is TGTGCCAGCACCCCCCATTCTCTCAGCAGACTAATTAATGAAAAACTGTTTTTT.

The chain has TRBV7-3 and TRBJ2-5; the D gene is possibly TRBD2 (7 bases). The V and J ends lost 5 bases and 4 bases respectively, with 17 bases between them. Germline assignment: CDR1 SGHTA and CDR2 FQGTGA. The CDR3 runs 15 residues. CDR3 sequence: CASSPLGGAVETQYF. In DNA form, the CDR3 reads TGTGCCAGCAGCCCTCTGGGGGGGGCGGTAGAGACCCAGTACTTC.

CDR3 bases: TGTGCCAGCAGCTTGTTGCAGGGGCGAGTATGGGAGACCCAGTACTTC. This encodes CASSLLQGRVWETQYF. The chain couples TRBV5-6 to TRBJ2-5, with TRBD1 as a possible D gene (6 bases). Germline V gene data show CDR1 as SGHDT and CDR2 as YYEEEE. The V end was cut by 1 base, the J end by 5 bases, with 18 bases between. The length of the CDR3 is 16 residues.